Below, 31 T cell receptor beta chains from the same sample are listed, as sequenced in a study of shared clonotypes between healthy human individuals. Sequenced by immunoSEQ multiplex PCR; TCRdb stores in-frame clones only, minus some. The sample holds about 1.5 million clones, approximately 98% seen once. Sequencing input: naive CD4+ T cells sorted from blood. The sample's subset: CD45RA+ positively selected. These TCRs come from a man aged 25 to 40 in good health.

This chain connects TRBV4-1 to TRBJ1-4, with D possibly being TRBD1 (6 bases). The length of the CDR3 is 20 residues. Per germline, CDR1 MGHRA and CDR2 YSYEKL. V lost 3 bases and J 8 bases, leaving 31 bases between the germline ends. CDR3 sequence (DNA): TGCGCCAGCAGCCATCCCCGGATCCGGGACAACGAACCTAACCAAGAAAAACTGTTTTTT. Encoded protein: CASSHPRIRDNEPNQEKLFF.

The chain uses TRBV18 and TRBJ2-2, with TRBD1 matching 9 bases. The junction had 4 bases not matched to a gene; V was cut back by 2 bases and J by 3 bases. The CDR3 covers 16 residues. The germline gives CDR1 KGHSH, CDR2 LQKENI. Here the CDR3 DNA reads TGTGCCAGCTCACCAATGAGACAGGGGGACACCGGGGAGCTGTTTTTT. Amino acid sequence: CASSPMRQGDTGELFF. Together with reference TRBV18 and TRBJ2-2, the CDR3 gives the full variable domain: NAGVMQNPRHLVRRRGQEARLRCSPMKGHSHVYWYRQLPEEGLKFMVYLQKENIIDESGMPKERFSAEFPKEGPSILRIQQVVRGDSAAYFCASSPMRQGDTGELFFGEGSRLTVL.

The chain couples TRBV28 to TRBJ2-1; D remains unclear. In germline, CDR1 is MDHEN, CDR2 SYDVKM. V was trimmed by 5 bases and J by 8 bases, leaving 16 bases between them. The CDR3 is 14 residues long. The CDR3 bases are TGTGCCAGCAGTCCCATCTTCGTCGCGGATGAGCAGTTCTTC. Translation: CASSPIFVADEQFF.

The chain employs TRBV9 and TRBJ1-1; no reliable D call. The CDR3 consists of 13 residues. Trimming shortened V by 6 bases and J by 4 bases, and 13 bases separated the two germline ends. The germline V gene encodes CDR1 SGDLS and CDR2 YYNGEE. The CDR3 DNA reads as TGTGCCAGCAAATTAGTGTGGGTCACTGAAGCTTTCTTT. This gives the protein CASKLVWVTEAFF. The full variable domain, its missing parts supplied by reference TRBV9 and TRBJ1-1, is DSGVTQTPKHLITATGQRVTLRCSPRSGDLSVYWYQQSLDQGLQFLIQYYNGEERAKGNILERFSAQQFPDLHSELNLSSLELGDSALYFCASKLVWVTEAFFGQGTRLTVV.

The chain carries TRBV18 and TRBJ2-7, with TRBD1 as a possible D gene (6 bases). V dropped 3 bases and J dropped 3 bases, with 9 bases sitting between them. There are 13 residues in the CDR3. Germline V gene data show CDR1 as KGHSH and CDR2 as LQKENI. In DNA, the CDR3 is TGTGCCAGCTCACCCCGGGACAACTACGAGCAGTACTTC. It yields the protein CASSPRDNYEQYF.

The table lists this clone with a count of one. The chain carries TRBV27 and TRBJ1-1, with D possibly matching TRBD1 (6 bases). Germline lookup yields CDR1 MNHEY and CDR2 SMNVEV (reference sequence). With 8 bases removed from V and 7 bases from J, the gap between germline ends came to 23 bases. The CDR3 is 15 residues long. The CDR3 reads CASLRAGGLIFEAFF. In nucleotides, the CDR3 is TGTGCCAGCCTACGAGCGGGGGGCTTGATTTTTGAAGCTTTCTTT.

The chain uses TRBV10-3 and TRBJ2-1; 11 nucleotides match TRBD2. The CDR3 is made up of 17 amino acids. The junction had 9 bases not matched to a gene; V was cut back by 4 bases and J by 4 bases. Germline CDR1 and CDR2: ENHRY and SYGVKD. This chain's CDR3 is CAISGIPLAGGYNEQFF. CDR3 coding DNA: TGTGCCATCAGTGGAATCCCTCTAGCGGGAGGATACAATGAGCAGTTCTTC.

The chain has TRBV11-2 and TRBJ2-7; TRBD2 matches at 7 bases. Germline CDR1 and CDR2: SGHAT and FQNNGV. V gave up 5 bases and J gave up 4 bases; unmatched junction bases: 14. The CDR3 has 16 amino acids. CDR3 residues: CASSEGAGRLAYEQYF. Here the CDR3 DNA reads TGTGCCAGCAGCGAGGGAGCGGGGAGATTGGCTTACGAGCAGTACTTC. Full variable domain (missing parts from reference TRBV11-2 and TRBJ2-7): EAGVAQSPRYKIIEKRQSVAFWCNPISGHATLYWYQQILGQGPKLLIQFQNNGVVDDSQLPKDRFSAERLKGVDSTLKIQPAKLEDSAVYLCASSEGAGRLAYEQYFGPGTRLTVT.

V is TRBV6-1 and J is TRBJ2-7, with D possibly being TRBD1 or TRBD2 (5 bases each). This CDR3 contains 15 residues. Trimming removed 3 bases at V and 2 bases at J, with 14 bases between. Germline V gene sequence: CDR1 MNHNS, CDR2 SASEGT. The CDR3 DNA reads TGTGCCAGCAGTGAGGGACCCGGGGCAACCTACGAGCAGTACTTC. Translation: CASSEGPGATYEQYF.

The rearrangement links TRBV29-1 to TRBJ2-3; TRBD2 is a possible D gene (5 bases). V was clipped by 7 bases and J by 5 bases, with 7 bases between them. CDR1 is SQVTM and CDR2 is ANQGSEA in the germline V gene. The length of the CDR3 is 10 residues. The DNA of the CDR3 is TGCAGCGCGGGAAGAGATACGCAGTATTTT. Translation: CSAGRDTQYF.

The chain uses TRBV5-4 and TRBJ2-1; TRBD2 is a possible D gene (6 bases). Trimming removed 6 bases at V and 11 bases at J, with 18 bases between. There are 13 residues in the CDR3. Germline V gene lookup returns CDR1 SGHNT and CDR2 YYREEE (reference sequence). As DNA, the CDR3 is TGTGCCAGCAATAGGAGGGAGGAGGGTAAGCAGTTCTTC. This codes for CASNRREEGKQFF.

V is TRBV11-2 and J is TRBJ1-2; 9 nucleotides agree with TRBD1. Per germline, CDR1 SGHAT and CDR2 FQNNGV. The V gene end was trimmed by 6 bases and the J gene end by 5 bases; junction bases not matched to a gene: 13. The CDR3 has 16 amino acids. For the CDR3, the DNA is TGTGCCAGCAGTGGGACAGGGAAGTTTTCCCGTTATGGCTACACCTTC. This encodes CASSGTGKFSRYGYTF. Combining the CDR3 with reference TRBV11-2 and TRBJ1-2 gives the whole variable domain EAGVAQSPRYKIIEKRQSVAFWCNPISGHATLYWYQQILGQGPKLLIQFQNNGVVDDSQLPKDRFSAERLKGVDSTLKIQPAKLEDSAVYLCASSGTGKFSRYGYTFGSGTRLTVV.

Written as DNA, the CDR3 is TGCGCCAGCAGCGCCGGGCCCTTAGGCGAGCAGTACTTC. Translating gives CASSAGPLGEQYF. V gene TRBV5-1 combines with J gene TRBJ2-7; D is undetermined. The CDR3 covers 13 residues. CDR1 SGHRS and CDR2 YFSETQ come from the germline V gene. Trimming stripped 4 bases from V and 6 bases from J, with 14 bases between.

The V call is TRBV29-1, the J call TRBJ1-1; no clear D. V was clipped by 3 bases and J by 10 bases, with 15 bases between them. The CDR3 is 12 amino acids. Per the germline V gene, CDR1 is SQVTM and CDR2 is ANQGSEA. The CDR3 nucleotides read TGCAGCGTTGATTTGGTGCCGACCCGAGCTTTCTTT. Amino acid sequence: CSVDLVPTRAFF.

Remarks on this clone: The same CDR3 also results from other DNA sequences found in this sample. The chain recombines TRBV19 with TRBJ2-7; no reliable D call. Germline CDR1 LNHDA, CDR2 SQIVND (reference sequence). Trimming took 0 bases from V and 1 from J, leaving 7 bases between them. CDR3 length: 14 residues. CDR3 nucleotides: TGTGCCAGTAGTATAGATCCGGTTTCCTACGAGCAGTACTTC. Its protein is CASSIDPVSYEQYF.

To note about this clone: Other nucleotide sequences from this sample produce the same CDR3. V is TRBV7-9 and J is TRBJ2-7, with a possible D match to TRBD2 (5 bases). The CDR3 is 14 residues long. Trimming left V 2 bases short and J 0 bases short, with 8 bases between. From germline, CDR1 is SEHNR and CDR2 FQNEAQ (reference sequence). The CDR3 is CASSLRELSYEQYF. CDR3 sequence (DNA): TGTGCCAGCAGCTTAAGGGAGCTCTCCTACGAGCAGTACTTC. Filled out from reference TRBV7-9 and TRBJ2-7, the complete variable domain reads DTGVSQNPRHKITKRGQNVTFRCDPISEHNRLYWYRQTLGQGPEFLTYFQNEAQLEKSRLLSDRFSAERPKGSFSTLEIQRTEQGDSAMYLCASSLRELSYEQYFGPGTRLTVT.

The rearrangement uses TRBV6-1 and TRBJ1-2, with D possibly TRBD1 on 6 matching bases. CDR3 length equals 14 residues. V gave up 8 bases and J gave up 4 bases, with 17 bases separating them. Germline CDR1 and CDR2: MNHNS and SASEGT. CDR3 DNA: TGTGCCAGCCATGGGACAATTAGTGGCTATGGCTACACCTTC. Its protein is CASHGTISGYGYTF.

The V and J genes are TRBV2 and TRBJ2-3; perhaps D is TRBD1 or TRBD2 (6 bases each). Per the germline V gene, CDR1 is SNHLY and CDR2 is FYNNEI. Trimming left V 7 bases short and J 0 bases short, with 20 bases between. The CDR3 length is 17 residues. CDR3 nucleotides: TGTGCCAGCAATACACGCGGGACAACCCGAAGCACAGATACGCAGTATTTT. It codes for CASNTRGTTRSTDTQYF. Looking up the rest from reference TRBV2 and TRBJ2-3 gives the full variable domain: EPEVTQTPSHQVTQMGQEVILRCVPISNHLYFYWYRQILGQKVEFLVSFYNNEISEKSEIFDDQFSVERPDGSNFTLKIRSTKLEDSAMYFCASNTRGTTRSTDTQYFGPGTRLTVL.

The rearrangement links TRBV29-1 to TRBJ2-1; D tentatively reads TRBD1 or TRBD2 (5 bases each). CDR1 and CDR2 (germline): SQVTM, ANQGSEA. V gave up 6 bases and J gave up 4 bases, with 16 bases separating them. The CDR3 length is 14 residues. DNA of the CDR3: TGCAGCGTCTCCGGGGACCTCCGTTACAATGAGCAGTTCTTC. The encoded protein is CSVSGDLRYNEQFF.

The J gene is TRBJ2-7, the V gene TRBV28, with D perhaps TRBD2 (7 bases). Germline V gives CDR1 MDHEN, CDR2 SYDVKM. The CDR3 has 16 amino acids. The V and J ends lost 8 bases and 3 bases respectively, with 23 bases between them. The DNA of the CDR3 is TGTGCCAGCTCGGCTATTCGGGGGGCGCTGGGCTACGAGCAGTACTTC. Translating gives CASSAIRGALGYEQYF.

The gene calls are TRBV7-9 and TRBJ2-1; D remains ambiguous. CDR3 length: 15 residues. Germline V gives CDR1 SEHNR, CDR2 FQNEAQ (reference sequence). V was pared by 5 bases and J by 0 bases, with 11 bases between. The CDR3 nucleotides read TGTGCCAGCAGCCCCAAGCTGAGCTCCTACAATGAGCAGTTCTTC. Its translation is CASSPKLSSYNEQFF. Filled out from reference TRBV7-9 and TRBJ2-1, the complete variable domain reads DTGVSQNPRHKITKRGQNVTFRCDPISEHNRLYWYRQTLGQGPEFLTYFQNEAQLEKSRLLSDRFSAERPKGSFSTLEIQRTEQGDSAMYLCASSPKLSSYNEQFFGPGTRLTVL.

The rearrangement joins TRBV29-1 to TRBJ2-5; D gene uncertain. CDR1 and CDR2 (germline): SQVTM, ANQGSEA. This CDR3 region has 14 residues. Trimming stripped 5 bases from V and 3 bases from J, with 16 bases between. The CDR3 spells CSVRRQIMKETQYF. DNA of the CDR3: TGCAGCGTTAGACGACAAATAATGAAAGAGACCCAGTACTTC.

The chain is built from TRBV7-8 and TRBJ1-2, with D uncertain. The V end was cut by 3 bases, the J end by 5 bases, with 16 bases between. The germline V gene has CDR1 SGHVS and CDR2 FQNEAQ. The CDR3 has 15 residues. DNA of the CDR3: TGTGCCAGCAGCTTCGAAGTCCCCGGTGGATATGGCTACACCTTC. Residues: CASSFEVPGGYGYTF.

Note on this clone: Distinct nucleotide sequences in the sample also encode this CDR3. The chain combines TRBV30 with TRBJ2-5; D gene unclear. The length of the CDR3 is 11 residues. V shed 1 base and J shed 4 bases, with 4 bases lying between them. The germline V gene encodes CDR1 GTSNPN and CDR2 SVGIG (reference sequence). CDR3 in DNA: TGTGCCTGGAGTGGAAGAGAGACCCAGTACTTC. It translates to CAWSGRETQYF.

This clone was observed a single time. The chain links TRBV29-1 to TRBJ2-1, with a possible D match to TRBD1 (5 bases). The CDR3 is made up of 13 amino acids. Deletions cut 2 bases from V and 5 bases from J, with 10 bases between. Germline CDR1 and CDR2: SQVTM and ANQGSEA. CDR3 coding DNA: TGCAGCGTTGAAAGACAGTATGACAATGAGCAGTTCTTC. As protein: CSVERQYDNEQFF.

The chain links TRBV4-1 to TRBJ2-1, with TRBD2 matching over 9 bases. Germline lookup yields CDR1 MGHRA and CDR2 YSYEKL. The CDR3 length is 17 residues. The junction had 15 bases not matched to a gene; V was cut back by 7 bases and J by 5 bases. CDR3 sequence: CASTLRPPAGGDNEQFF. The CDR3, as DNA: TGCGCCAGCACCCTGAGGCCCCCCGCGGGAGGGGACAATGAGCAGTTCTTC.

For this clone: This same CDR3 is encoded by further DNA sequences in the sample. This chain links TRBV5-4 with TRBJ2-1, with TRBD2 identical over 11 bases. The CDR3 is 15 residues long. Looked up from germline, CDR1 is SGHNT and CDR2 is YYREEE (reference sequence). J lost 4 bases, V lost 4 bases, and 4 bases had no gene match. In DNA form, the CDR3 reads TGTGCCAGCAGCGCCGGGACTAGCGGTTACAATGAGCAGTTCTTC. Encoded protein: CASSAGTSGYNEQFF.

Here the CDR3 DNA reads TGTGCCAGCAGACCCGACACAAGCTCCTACGAGCAGTACTTC. It translates to CASRPDTSSYEQYF. The rearrangement joins TRBV7-9 to TRBJ2-7; no reliable D call. Germline CDR1 reads SEHNR; CDR2 reads FQNEAQ (reference sequence). This CDR3 contains 14 residues. Trimming shortened V by 6 bases and J by 0 bases, and 12 bases separated the two germline ends.

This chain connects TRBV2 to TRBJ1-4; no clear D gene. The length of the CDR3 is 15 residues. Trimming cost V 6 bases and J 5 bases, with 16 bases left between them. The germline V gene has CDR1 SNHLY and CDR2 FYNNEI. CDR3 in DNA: TGTGCCAGCAGGGTCGCCCCTTCCGGAAATGAAAAACTGTTTTTT. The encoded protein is CASRVAPSGNEKLFF. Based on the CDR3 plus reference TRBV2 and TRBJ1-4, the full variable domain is EPEVTQTPSHQVTQMGQEVILRCVPISNHLYFYWYRQILGQKVEFLVSFYNNEISEKSEIFDDQFSVERPDGSNFTLKIRSTKLEDSAMYFCASRVAPSGNEKLFFGSGTQLSVL.

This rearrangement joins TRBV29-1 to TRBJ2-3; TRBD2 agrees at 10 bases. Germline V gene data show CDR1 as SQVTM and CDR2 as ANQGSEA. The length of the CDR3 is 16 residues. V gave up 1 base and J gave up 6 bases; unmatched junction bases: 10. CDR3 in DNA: TGCAGCGTTGAAGGGACTAGCGGAGATAGGATGGATACGCAGTATTTT. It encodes CSVEGTSGDRMDTQYF.

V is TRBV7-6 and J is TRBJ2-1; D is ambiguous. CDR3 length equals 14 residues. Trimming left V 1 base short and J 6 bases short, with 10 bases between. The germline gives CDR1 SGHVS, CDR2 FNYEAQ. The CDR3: CASSLVTRSNEQFF. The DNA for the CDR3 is TGTGCCAGCAGCTTAGTGACCAGAAGCAATGAGCAGTTCTTC.